This T cell receptor (beta chain) stems from a study of blood T cells in healthy people across ages. Germline loops: CDR1 SGHKS, CDR2 YYEKEE (reference sequence). The CDR3 totals 13 residues. Trimming shortened V by 6 bases and J by 1 base, and 10 bases separated the two germline ends. Total RNA extracted from each sample amounted to at least 6 micrograms. General study findings and limits: Researchers judged that diversity estimates from one million T cells fell short of true values.

Alongside a J-beta primer mix, a sample-barcoded 5' primer served in a second PCR lasting roughly 6 to 11 cycles. The yield of each sample was at least 2.5 million CDR3-containing paired-end reads. TCRdb analysed the 5' RACE reads with MiXCR anew, one entry per CDR3 protein. The sample contains hundreds of thousands of distinct CDR3 sequences, around 45% of which appear only once. In its sample, this clonotype was seen a few times. The antigen is not known. The chain recombines TRBV5-5 with TRBJ1-1, with a tentative D call TRBD1 (6 bases). The receptor comes from a man aged 60-69 years in good health. The specimen sequenced was blood. In DNA, the CDR3 is TGTGCCAGCAACGACAGGAGGAACACTGAAGCTTTCTTT. The encoded protein is CASNDRRNTEAFF.